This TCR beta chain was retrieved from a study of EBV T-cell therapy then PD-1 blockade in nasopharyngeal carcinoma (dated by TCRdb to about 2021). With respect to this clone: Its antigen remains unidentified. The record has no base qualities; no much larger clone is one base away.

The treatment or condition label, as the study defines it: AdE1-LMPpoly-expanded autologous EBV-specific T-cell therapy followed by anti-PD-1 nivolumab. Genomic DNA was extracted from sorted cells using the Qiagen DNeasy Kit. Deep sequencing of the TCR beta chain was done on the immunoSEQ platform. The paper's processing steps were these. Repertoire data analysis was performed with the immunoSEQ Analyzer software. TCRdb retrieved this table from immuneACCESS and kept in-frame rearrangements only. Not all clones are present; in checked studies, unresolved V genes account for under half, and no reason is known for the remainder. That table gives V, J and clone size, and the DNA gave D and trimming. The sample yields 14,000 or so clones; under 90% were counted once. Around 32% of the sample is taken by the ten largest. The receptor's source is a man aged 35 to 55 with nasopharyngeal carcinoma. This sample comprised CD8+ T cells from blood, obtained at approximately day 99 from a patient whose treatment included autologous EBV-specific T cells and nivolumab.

The DNA sequence is TGTGCCAGCAGCGTAGCGACAGGCCAACGTTATGGCTACACCTTC. This sequence encodes CASSVATGQRYGYTF. The chain couples TRBV9 to TRBJ1-2; perhaps TRBD1 is the D gene, with 6 bases matching. Trimming takes 0 bases from V and 5 bases from J, and the germline ends sit 14 bases apart. From its cysteine to its phenylalanine, the CDR3 spans 15 amino acids. Only the CDR3 part of the read is kept: 45 bases, read in frame from the first base. The CDR1 and CDR2 encoded by the germline V gene are SGDLS and YYNGEE.